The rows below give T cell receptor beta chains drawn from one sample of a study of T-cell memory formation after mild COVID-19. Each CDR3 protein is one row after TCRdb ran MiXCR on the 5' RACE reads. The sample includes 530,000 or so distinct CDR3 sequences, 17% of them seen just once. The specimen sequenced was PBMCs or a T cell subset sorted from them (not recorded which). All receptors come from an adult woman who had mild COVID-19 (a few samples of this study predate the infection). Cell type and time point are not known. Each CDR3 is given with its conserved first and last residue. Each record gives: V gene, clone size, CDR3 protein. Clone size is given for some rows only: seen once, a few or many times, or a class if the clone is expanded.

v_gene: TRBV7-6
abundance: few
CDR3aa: CASSLGQISGNTIYF

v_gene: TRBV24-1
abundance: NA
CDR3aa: CATSPGTGGVDGYTF

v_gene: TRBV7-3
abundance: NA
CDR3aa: CASSSGGGGSTDTQYF

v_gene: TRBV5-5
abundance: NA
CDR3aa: CASTGYYEQFF

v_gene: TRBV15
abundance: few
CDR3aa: CATSSDRPYEQYF

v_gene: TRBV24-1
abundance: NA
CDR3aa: CATSDFRRLNEQFF

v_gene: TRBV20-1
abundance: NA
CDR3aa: CSAVTGGNSPLHF

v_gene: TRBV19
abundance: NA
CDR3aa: CASSIVHVGGGDNEQFF

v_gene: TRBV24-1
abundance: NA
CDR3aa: CATSAPGRQETQYF

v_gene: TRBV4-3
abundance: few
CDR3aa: CASSQEGRGQGDSPLHF

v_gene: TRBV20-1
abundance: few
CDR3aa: CSAVLGGRGETQYF

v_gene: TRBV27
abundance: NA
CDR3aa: CASSLSRQVNEKLFF

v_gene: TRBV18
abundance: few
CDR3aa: CASSPNSGGSQTQYF

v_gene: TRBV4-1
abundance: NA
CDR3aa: CASSQDLTSKKRETQYF

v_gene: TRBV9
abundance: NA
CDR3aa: CASSVGPGLAGVGGGEQYF

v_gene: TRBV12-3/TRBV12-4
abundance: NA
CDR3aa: CASSLARSVTDTQYF

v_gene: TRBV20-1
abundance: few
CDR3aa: CSARARTGLNYEQYF

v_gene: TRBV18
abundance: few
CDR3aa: CASSWTSGGSYNEQFF

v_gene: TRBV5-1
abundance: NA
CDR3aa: CDSSTSGTGFYEQYF

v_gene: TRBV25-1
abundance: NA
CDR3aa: CASRGEYNSPLHF

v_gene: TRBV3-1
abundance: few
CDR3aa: CASSHGQGAYEQYF

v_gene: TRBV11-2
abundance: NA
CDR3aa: CASSAGSMGEQYF

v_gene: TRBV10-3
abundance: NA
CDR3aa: CAISGPPRTWRRNKTSDTGELFF

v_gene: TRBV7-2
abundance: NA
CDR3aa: CASSHSGVGTEAFF

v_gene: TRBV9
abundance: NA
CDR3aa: CASSVESSGTYEQYF

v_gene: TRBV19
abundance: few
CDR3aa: CASSIAAGVAEAFF

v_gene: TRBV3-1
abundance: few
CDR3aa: CASSQGGQEAFF

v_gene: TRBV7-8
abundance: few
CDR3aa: CASSLWGSNSNQPQHF

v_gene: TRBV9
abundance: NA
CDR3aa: CASSVEGGSVYGYTF

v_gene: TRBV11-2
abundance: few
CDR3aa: CASSFTVSYEQYF

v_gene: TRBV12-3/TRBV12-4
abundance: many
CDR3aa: CASSLWRGDPYEQYF

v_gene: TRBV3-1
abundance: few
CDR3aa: CASSQVNWGAYNEQFF

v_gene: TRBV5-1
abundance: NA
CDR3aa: CASSPSSGGNYEQYF

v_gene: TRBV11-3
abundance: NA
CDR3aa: CASSLVGGRFGLAYNEQFF

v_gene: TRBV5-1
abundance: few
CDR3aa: CASSLNWQLANTGELFF

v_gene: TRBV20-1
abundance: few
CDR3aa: CSAAPGQLYEQYF

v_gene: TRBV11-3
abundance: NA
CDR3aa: CASSSEQGGELFF

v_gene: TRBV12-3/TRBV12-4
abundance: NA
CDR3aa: CASTSLGQPQHF

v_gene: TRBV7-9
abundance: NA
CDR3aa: CASSPPGVGDEQYF

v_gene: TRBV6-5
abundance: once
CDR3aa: CASRSTANSGNTIYF

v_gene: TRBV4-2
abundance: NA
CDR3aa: CASSQPQDGYEQYF

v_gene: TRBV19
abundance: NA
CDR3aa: CASRSIGGKNIQYF

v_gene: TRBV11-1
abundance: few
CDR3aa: CASRRTSGAGTDTQYF

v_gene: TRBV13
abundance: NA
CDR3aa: CASSFFPGTYGYTF

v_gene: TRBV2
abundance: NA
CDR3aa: CASSEIPGIDYGYTF

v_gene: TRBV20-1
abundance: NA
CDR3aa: CSARVFASGGKYNEQFF

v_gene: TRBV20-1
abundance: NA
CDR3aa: CPRRFGRAGELFF

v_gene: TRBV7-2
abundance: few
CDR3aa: CASSLVGGLYTEAFF

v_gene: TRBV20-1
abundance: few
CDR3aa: CSAGDGSREKLFF

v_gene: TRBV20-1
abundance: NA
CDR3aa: CSARRPGTDPYEQYF

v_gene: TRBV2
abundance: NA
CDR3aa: CASKLLAGGAQAKNIQYF

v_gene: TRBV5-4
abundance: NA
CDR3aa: CASTQEGANYGYTF

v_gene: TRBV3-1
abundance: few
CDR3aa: CASSLPGTTEAFF